The rows below give T cell receptor beta chains drawn from one sample of a study of T-cell memory formation after mild COVID-19. One entry per CDR3 protein, called by TCRdb with MiXCR from the 5' RACE reads. This repertoire shows 550,000 to 650,000 distinct CDR3 sequences, 15% to 20% found once; its top ten account for less than 10%. Sequencing was performed on PBMCs or a T cell subset sorted from them (not recorded which). All receptors derive from an adult woman who had mild COVID-19 (a few samples of this study predate the infection). Cell type and time point are not known. The CDR3 runs from the conserved cysteine through the conserved F or W. Fields, in order: V gene, CDR3 protein.

>TRBV24-1
CATSDRTAYGYTF
>TRBV27
CASRAGGGTDTQYF
>TRBV15
CATSRDPPRSAKGGNQPQHF
>TRBV7-2
CASGRTGGAFRSDTQYF
>TRBV12-3/TRBV12-4
CASSFSATYEQYF
>TRBV7-3
CASSDNTEAFF
>TRBV12-3/TRBV12-4
CASSPPSWTYNEQFF
>TRBV4-1
CASSQGADFEAFF
>TRBV6-2/TRBV6-3
CASSSSTGRSYNEQFF
>TRBV5-1
CASSYGQGLLTEAFF
>TRBV5-1
CASSLELTGEASPLHF
>TRBV20-1
CSARRSDLDGELFF
>TRBV7-8
CASSNRPAGYTF
>TRBV6-5
CASSKTGLSNQPQHF
>TRBV6-1
CASSDENPSQYF
>TRBV7-8
CASSPSHRDWVQPQHF
>TRBV4-3
CASSRRTDWLIF
>TRBV5-1
CASSYDLENTEAFF
>TRBV5-1
CASSPGQGMNGYTF
>TRBV6-2/TRBV6-3
CASSYSRRGGAWNTEAFF
>TRBV2
CASSEVESTSYEQYF
>TRBV7-2
CASSFRTGKGYTF
>TRBV20-1
CSARGQHEKLFF
>TRBV12-3/TRBV12-4
CASGRQGGNSPLHF